Sequencing of this T cell receptor beta chain was carried out in a study of lymphopenia after photon versus proton radiotherapy. Generated by immunoSEQ multiplex PCR, the TCRdb table keeps only in-frame clones and is missing some. The sample has 89,000 or so clones, around 88% seen once. Regarding this clone: Its specificity is unknown.

Findings of the study overall: Larger post-nadir TCR diversity loss correlated inversely with survival in deceased patients.

The sequence was obtained from a man aged 55 to 69 with pancreatic cancer. The material was peripheral blood, obtained from a patient treated with proton-based radiotherapy.

The CDR3 coding sequence is TGTGCCAGCAGCGGAGGGCCTCCCCCGGGACTAGCGGCCCCCAGCTCCTACAATGAGCAGTTCTTC. This translates into CASSGGPPPGLAAPSSYNEQFF. The V and J genes are TRBV9 and TRBJ2-1; TRBD2 matches 11 bases. The V segment lost 3 bases and the J segment 0 bases; nucleotides outside the gene matches: 20. The CDR3 runs to 22 residues. Germline CDR1 is SGDLS and CDR2 is YYNGEE.